The rows below give T cell receptor beta chains drawn from one sample of a study of cytomegalovirus exposure and HLA in healthy donors. Data came from immunoSEQ multiplex PCR; TCRdb stores just in-frame clones and leaves some out. The table records approximately 100,000 clones, 79% of them present only once. The sample consisted of PBMCs. These receptors were taken from a middle-aged woman in good health and CMV-seronegative. Each CDR3 is given with its conserved first and last residue. Only part of the rows carry a size: once, few, many, or a class if the clone is expanded.

V	J	size	CDR3
TRBV4-3	TRBJ1-6	NA	CASSRQGSPGNSPLHF
TRBV9	TRBJ2-1	once	CASSVATGTLRHEQFF
TRBV10-3	TRBJ1-5	few	CAIGQGGNQPQHF
TRBV6-5	TRBJ1-4	NA	CASSYSRGTEGEKLFF
TRBV7-9	TRBJ1-6	few	CASSSTHESPLHF
TRBV29-1	TRBJ2-5	NA	CSAVRQMGETQYF
TRBV10-3	TRBJ1-1	NA	CAISETRGNTEAFF
TRBV5-1	TRBJ2-6	NA	CASSAHRDTPSGANVLTF
TRBV7-2	TRBJ2-5	few	CASSPGLAGGLETQYF
TRBV28	TRBJ1-5	NA	CASSFTGGINQPQHF
TRBV19	TRBJ1-4	NA	CASSLPVGGHNEKLFF
TRBV4-2	TRBJ2-2	NA	CASSQFLVSGELFF
TRBV19	TRBJ1-4	NA	CASSFRRGATNEKLFF
TRBV5-4	TRBJ2-3	NA	CASSSGTSGTDTQYF
TRBV27	TRBJ2-2	NA	CASSGALGTGELFF
TRBV30	TRBJ1-4	few	CAWNRVGTNEKLFF
TRBV7-8	TRBJ1-5	NA	CASSRTGGGQPQHF
TRBV12-5	TRBJ2-7	NA	CASGLVTGTVSYEQYF
TRBV10-3	TRBJ1-1	NA	CAAGQGTEAFF
TRBV7-9	TRBJ1-5	NA	CASSLATRGYNQPQHF
TRBV29-1	TRBJ1-1	NA	CSVGRSTEAFF
TRBV30	TRBJ1-1	once	CAWDVGRNTEAFF
TRBV6-1	TRBJ2-3	NA	CASSGTSGGADTQYF
TRBV9	TRBJ2-7	NA	CASSPETGILREQYF
TRBV7-2	TRBJ2-2	NA	CASSLGAGGTGELLF
TRBV4-3	TRBJ1-5	NA	CASSPQNRTVSNQPQHF
TRBV28	TRBJ2-7	NA	CASSYGGIYEQYF
TRBV5-6	TRBJ2-5	NA	CANLAGVGQETQYF
TRBV30	TRBJ2-1	NA	CAWSASGGNYNEQFF
TRBV15	TRBJ2-5	NA	CATSRDRQATQYF
TRBV30	TRBJ2-3	NA	CAWRGGLPTDTQYF
TRBV11-2	TRBJ1-4	NA	CASSGPGQINEKLFF
TRBV2	TRBJ2-1	NA	CASMPGLAYLEQFF
TRBV28	TRBJ2-7	NA	CASNADRGSYEQYF
TRBV13	TRBJ2-1	NA	CASRQDRGNEQFF
TRBV30	TRBJ2-5	NA	CAWSSDRVRETQYF
TRBV2	TRBJ2-6	NA	CASVMIAGANVLTF
TRBV28	TRBJ2-1	NA	CASSTQWELARPNEQFF
TRBV7-2	TRBJ2-2	NA	CASSLAASLNTGELFF
TRBV28	TRBJ2-5	few	CASSYLDREDLAETQYF
TRBV27	TRBJ2-2	once	CASSKWVAGELTGELFF